The T cell receptor (beta chain) described here comes from a study of CD8+ T cells in alopecia areata. It was cDNA, reverse transcribed from extracted RNA, that served as the sequencing template. Profiling relied on immunoSEQ multiplex PCR, and the TCRdb table lists in-frame clones only, not all of them. The table includes roughly 250,000 clones, around two thirds detected once. Germline lookup yields CDR1 SGHTA and CDR2 FQGNSA. CDR3 size: 15 residues. V was pared by 7 bases and J by 0 bases, with 13 bases between. The material sequenced was CD4+ T cells sorted from blood, taken at week 0. This chain joins TRBV7-2 and TRBJ2-1; the D gene is possibly TRBD2 (5 bases). This receptor was taken from a human donor with alopecia areata. The CDR3 is CASTDPRGSYNEQFF. The CDR3 DNA reads TGTGCCAGCACCGATCCCCGGGGCTCCTACAATGAGCAGTTCTTC.